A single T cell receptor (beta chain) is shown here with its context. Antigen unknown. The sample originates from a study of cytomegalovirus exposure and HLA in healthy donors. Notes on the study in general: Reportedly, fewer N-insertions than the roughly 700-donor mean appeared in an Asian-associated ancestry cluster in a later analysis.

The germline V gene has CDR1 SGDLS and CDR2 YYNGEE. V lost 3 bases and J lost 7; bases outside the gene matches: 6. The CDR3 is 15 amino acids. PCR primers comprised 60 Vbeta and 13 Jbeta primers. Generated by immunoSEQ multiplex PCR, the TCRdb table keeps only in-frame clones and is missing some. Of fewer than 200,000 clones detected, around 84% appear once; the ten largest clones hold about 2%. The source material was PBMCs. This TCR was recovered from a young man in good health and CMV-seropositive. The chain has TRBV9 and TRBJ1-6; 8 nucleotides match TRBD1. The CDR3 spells CASSEMGQVNSPLHF. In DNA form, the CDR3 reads TGTGCCAGCAGCGAAATGGGACAGGTCAATTCACCCCTCCACTTT.